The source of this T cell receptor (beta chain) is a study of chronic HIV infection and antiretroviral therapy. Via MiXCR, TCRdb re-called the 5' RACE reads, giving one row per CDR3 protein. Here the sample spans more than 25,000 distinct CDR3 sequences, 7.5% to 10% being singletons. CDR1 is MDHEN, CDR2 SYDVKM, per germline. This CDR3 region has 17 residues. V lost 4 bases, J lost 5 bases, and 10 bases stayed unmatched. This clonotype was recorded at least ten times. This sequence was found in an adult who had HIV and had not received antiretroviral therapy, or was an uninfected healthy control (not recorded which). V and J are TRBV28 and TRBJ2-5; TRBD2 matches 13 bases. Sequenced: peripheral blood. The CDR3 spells CASSSPGLAGRRETQYF. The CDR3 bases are TGTGCCAGCAGTTCTCCGGGACTAGCGGGACGGAGGGAGACCCAGTACTTC.